This T cell receptor beta chain derives from a study of lymphopenia after photon versus proton radiotherapy. Study results and limitations: Better survival with proton therapy was suggested as possible, not demonstrated. Relative stability marked proton patients; photon patients lost diversity and naive cells.

This clone showed up just a few times. Its cognate antigen is unknown. Germline values: CDR1 MNHEY, CDR2 SMNVEV (reference sequence). V gave up 0 bases and J gave up 0 bases, with 5 bases separating them. The CDR3 contains 15 residues. Method: immunoSEQ multiplex PCR; TCRdb's copy keeps in-frame clones and lacks some. Here the sample spans roughly 25,000 clones, 80% to 90% being singletons. The sequence was collected from a man aged 45-65 years with gastric cancer. The starting material was peripheral blood, obtained from a patient treated with photon-based radiotherapy. The chain is built from TRBV27 and TRBJ2-2; D gene unclear. In DNA, the CDR3 is TGTGCCAGCAGTTTATCTATACCGAACACCGGGGAGCTGTTTTTT. It specifies CASSLSIPNTGELFF.